This T cell receptor beta chain appears in the sequencing data of a study of OX40 agonist ivuxolimab in advanced cancers. Sequencing was performed with immunoSEQ multiplex PCR; in TCRdb, only in-frame clones are kept and a portion is missing. Of roughly 59,000 clones in the sample, approximately 80% were seen once. The V segment lost 8 bases and the J segment 10 bases; nucleotides outside the gene matches: 12. CDR3 length equals 14 residues. In germline, CDR1 is GTSNPN, CDR2 SVGIG (reference sequence). The clonotype comes from an adult with an advanced solid tumor such as melanoma, head and neck, liver or kidney cancer. Sequencing used CD4+ or CD8+ T cells sorted from blood, obtained in a trial of the OX40 agonist ivuxolimab. The V gene is TRBV30, the J gene TRBJ2-1; 12 bases are shared with TRBD2. Here the CDR3 DNA reads TGTGCCCCCAGGAGGACTAGCGGGGAGGGGGAGCAGTTCTTC. Amino acids: CAPRRTSGEGEQFF.